What follows are 30 T cell receptor beta chains derived from one specimen sequenced in a study of Ad26.COV2.S vaccination and SARS-CoV-2 variants. The repertoire was sequenced with immunoSEQ multiplex PCR; TCRdb's copy has only in-frame clones and lacks some. Of some 390,000 clones in the sample, approximately 90% are singletons; the top ten hold approximately 3.7%. Treatment defined: approximately 18 received Ad26.COV2.S at low or high dose, single or two shots; several received placebo; per-sample allocation not given. The samples date from day 63 after the first vaccine or placebo injection. The source was peripheral blood, collected in a trial of Ad26.COV2.S vaccine versus placebo. These receptors came from a person aged 18 to 65 who received the Ad26.COV2.S COVID-19 vaccine or a placebo.

In regard to this clone: The same CDR3 is also encoded by other DNA sequences in this sample. V is TRBV5-1 and J is TRBJ2-7; 11 nucleotides match TRBD2. The CDR3 runs 15 residues. CDR1 and CDR2 (germline): SGHRS, YFSETQ. V shed 4 bases and J 1 base; nucleotides not matched to a gene: 4. As DNA, the CDR3 is TGCGCCAGCAGCCTACTAGCGGGGGCGTCCTACGAGCAGTACTTC. This encodes CASSLLAGASYEQYF.

V and J are TRBV6-2 or TRBV6-3 and TRBJ2-7; 12 bases match TRBD2. This CDR3 region has 21 residues. Germline V gene sequence: CDR1 MNHEY, CDR2 SVGEGT. The trim removed 1 base at V and 6 bases at J, leaving 22 bases unmatched. The CDR3 region has the DNA TGTGCCAGCAGTTACTACCGTCCGGGACTAGCGGGCCCGGGTCGGGCAGCCGAGCAGTACTTC. Protein: CASSYYRPGLAGPGRAAEQYF.

About this clone itself: The sample has other DNA sequences that encode this CDR3 too. The chain has TRBV19 and TRBJ2-1; D gene uncertain. V was cut by 3 bases and J by 5 bases, with 8 bases left in between. Germline loops: CDR1 LNHDA, CDR2 SQIVND (reference sequence). The CDR3 spans 13 residues. CDR3: CASSISVNNEQFF. The CDR3 nucleotides are TGTGCCAGTAGTATCTCAGTGAACAATGAGCAGTTCTTC.

DNA of the CDR3: TGCGCCAGCAGCCACATCGGCAGGCGGGCCCAAGAGACCCAGTACTTC. Amino acid sequence: CASSHIGRRAQETQYF. The rearrangement links TRBV4-1 to TRBJ2-5, with a weak D call TRBD2 (5 bases). There are 16 residues in the CDR3. Germline loops: CDR1 MGHRA, CDR2 YSYEKL. V lost 3 bases and J lost 1, with 15 bases in between.

This clone is a singleton in its sample. This sequence joins TRBV3-1 (or the pseudogene TRBV3-2) and TRBJ2-3, with 8 nucleotides matching TRBD1. The V segment lost 4 bases and the J segment 4 bases; nucleotides outside the gene matches: 7. Germline V lookup: CDR1 LGHDT, CDR2 YNNKEL (reference sequence). CDR3 length equals 15 residues. The CDR3 reads CASSRRQGISDTQYF. The DNA for the CDR3 is TGTGCCAGCAGCCGACGACAGGGGATATCAGATACGCAGTATTTT.

This chain links TRBV12-3 or TRBV12-4 with TRBJ1-1; maybe TRBD1 (5 bases). V was pared by 4 bases and J by 8 bases, with 11 bases between. The CDR3 has 12 residues. CDR3 region: CASSSNQGEAFF. In DNA, the CDR3 is TGTGCCAGCAGTTCGAACCAGGGAGAAGCTTTCTTT.

This clone was seen once. The chain joins TRBV6-5 to TRBJ1-1; D is possibly TRBD1 (6 bases). V was shortened by 4 bases and J by 1 base, with 10 bases between the two germline ends. This CDR3 is 14 amino acids long. Germline CDR1 reads MNHEY; CDR2 reads SVGAGI. In DNA form, the CDR3 reads TGTGCCAGCAGTTCCCTGGACAGGAACACTGAAGCTTTCTTT. As protein: CASSSLDRNTEAFF.

The J gene is TRBJ1-1, the V gene TRBV25-1; D not certain. The CDR3 loop spans 14 amino acids. V was clipped by 3 bases and J by 9 bases, with 17 bases between them. Germline loops: CDR1 MGHDK, CDR2 SYGVNS. The CDR3 spells CASSDSPRTGKAFF. The CDR3 DNA follows: TGTGCCAGCAGTGATTCCCCCCGGACTGGGAAAGCTTTCTTT.

The rearrangement links TRBV11-2 to TRBJ2-7; 8 positions agree with TRBD2. The CDR3 contains 15 residues. The junction had 11 bases not matched to a gene; V was cut back by 4 bases and J by 6 bases. CDR1 and CDR2 (germline): SGHAT, FQNNGV. CDR3 bases: TGTGCCAGCAGCTCCAATAGCGGGACGGGAGGCGAGCAGTACTTC. Amino acid sequence: CASSSNSGTGGEQYF.

The rearrangement uses TRBV29-1 and TRBJ1-3, with 8 nucleotides matching TRBD1. The V gene end was trimmed by 5 bases and the J gene end by 0 bases; junction bases not matched to a gene: 3. The CDR3 covers 14 residues. Germline lookup yields CDR1 SQVTM and CDR2 ANQGSEA. The DNA for the CDR3 is TGCAGCGTTCTAGACAGGGGCTCTGGAAACACCATATATTTT. This encodes CSVLDRGSGNTIYF.

The chain carries TRBV4-3 and TRBJ2-1; TRBD2 matches at 11 bases. The CDR3 is 15 amino acids. J gave up 5 bases and V 5 bases, and 5 bases lay outside the gene matches. In germline, CDR1 is LGHNA, CDR2 YSLEER. CDR3 in amino acids: CASSKLAGDHNEQFF. CDR3 DNA: TGCGCCAGCAGCAAACTAGCGGGGGATCACAATGAGCAGTTCTTC.

This chain links TRBV19 with TRBJ1-2; no firm D call. V lost 1 base and J lost 2, with 11 bases in between. This CDR3 contains 15 residues. The germline V gene encodes CDR1 LNHDA and CDR2 SQIVND (reference sequence). The CDR3 sequence is CASSIGRTSNYGYTF. As DNA, the CDR3 is TGTGCCAGTAGTATAGGACGTACCTCAAACTATGGCTACACCTTC.

The chain uses TRBV7-9 and TRBJ1-2; possibly TRBD1 for D (5 bases). Germline assignment: CDR1 SEHNR and CDR2 FQNEAQ (reference sequence). Trimming removed 5 bases from V and 6 bases from J, with 19 bases in between. CDR3 length: 15 residues. The CDR3: CASSTTPGGVDGYTF. The CDR3 region has the DNA TGTGCCAGCAGCACTACACCTGGGGGAGTGGATGGCTACACCTTC.

This chain links TRBV24-1 with TRBJ2-5; D gene ambiguous. This CDR3 region has 16 residues. Trimming removed 0 bases at V and 2 bases at J, with 12 bases between. Germline CDR1 is KGHDR and CDR2 is SFDVKD. In DNA form, the CDR3 reads TGTGCCACCAGTGATTTGTCGAAAGGAGAGCAAGAGACCCAGTACTTC. It specifies CATSDLSKGEQETQYF.

In this sample, this clone turned up a few times. The V and J genes are TRBV19 and TRBJ1-5, with D uncertain. The germline gives CDR1 LNHDA, CDR2 SQIVND (reference sequence). The CDR3 spans 14 residues. The chain's CDR3 is CASQVLGGNQPQHF. CDR3 in DNA: TGTGCATCCCAGGTCCTTGGGGGCAATCAGCCCCAGCATTTT.

The chain couples TRBV5-5 to TRBJ1-1; no reliable D call. Germline V gene sequence: CDR1 SGHKS, CDR2 YYEKEE (reference sequence). V gave up 4 bases and J gave up 2 bases, with 12 bases separating them. The CDR3 is 14 residues long. CDR3 residues: CASSASNTNTEAFF. For the CDR3, the DNA is TGTGCCAGCAGCGCGTCGAACACCAACACTGAAGCTTTCTTT. Based on the CDR3 plus reference TRBV5-5 and TRBJ1-1, the full variable domain is DAGVTQSPTHLIKTRGQQVTLRCSPISGHKSVSWYQQVLGQGPQFIFQYYEKEERGRGNFPDRFSARQFPNYSSELNVNALLLGDSALYLCASSASNTNTEAFFGQGTRLTVV.

There are a few counts of this clone. The chain joins TRBV7-2 to TRBJ2-3; D may match TRBD1 or TRBD2 (6 bases each). The germline V gene encodes CDR1 SGHTA and CDR2 FQGNSA. The CDR3 is 14 amino acids. V lost 4 bases and J lost 0, with 8 bases in between. The CDR3 here is CASSWGASTDTQYF. CDR3 DNA sequence: TGTGCCAGCAGCTGGGGGGCTAGCACAGATACGCAGTATTTT.

The V and J genes are TRBV5-6 and TRBJ2-7, with 9 nucleotides matching TRBD1. V was clipped by 4 bases and J by 3 bases; unmatched bases: 11. CDR1 is SGHDT, CDR2 YYEEEE, per germline. The CDR3 has 16 residues. The CDR3 sequence: CASSHPPGTGIYEQYF. DNA of the CDR3: TGTGCCAGCAGCCACCCCCCCGGGACAGGGATCTACGAGCAGTACTTC. The variable domain in full, completed from reference TRBV5-6 and TRBJ2-7, reads DAGVTQSPTHLIKTRGQQVTLRCSPKSGHDTVSWYQQALGQGPQFIFQYYEEEERQRGNFPDRFSGHQFPNYSSELNVNALLLGDSALYLCASSHPPGTGIYEQYFGPGTRLTVT.

The V call is TRBV7-6, the J call TRBJ1-1; D might be TRBD1 (5 bases). The CDR3 totals 15 residues. Trimming stripped 5 bases from V and 2 bases from J, with 15 bases between. CDR1 and CDR2 (germline): SGHVS, FNYEAQ. CDR3 sequence reads: CASSLREGLNTEAFF. The CDR3 nucleotides read TGTGCCAGCAGCCTCCGAGAGGGACTTAACACTGAAGCTTTCTTT.

The chain links TRBV10-3 to TRBJ2-7; tentative D call: TRBD1 (6 bases). Germline V CDR1 and CDR2: ENHRY, SYGVKD. This CDR3 is 11 amino acids long. V gave up 5 bases and J gave up 5 bases, with 7 bases separating them. In DNA, the CDR3 is TGTGCCATCAGTTACAGGGACGAGCAGTACTTC. It is translated as CAISYRDEQYF.

The chain employs TRBV4-3 and TRBJ1-2, with a tentative D call TRBD1 (6 bases). Trimming removed 7 bases from V and 4 bases from J, with 16 bases in between. The germline CDR1 and CDR2 sequences are LGHNA and YSLEER. The CDR3 is 14 amino acids. Here the CDR3 DNA reads TGCGCCAGCAACCGGGACACGGGATCCTATGGCTACACCTTC. Protein: CASNRDTGSYGYTF.

The chain uses TRBV11-3 and TRBJ2-2; D is unclear. There are 14 residues in the CDR3. In germline, CDR1 is SGHNT, CDR2 YENEEA. V was pared by 2 bases and J by 6 bases, with 10 bases between. The CDR3 reads CASSLSRNAGELFF. CDR3 sequence (DNA): TGTGCCAGCAGCTTATCCCGAAACGCCGGGGAGCTGTTTTTT.

The chain carries TRBV12-5 and TRBJ1-2; tentative D call: TRBD1 (6 bases). This CDR3 contains 18 residues. The ends were cut back, 2 bases at V and 6 bases at J, with 25 bases in the middle. CDR1 and CDR2 from the germline V gene are LGHNT and FRNRAP. The CDR3 nucleotides read TGTGCTAGTGGTTTGCCCTCGTTGGGGGGCCCCACTTTGAATGGCTACACCTTC. It encodes CASGLPSLGGPTLNGYTF.

The V call is TRBV4-1, the J call TRBJ1-2; 7 nucleotides agree with TRBD1. J lost 0 bases, V lost 0 bases, and 7 bases had no gene match. The length of the CDR3 is 17 residues. Germline V CDR1 and CDR2: MGHRA, YSYEKL. CDR3 DNA: TGCGCCAGCAGCCAAGAACCCCGGGACAGAGCTAACTATGGCTACACCTTC. It codes for CASSQEPRDRANYGYTF.

The chain has TRBV3-1 (or the pseudogene TRBV3-2) and TRBJ1-5, with D tentatively TRBD1 (5 bases). The germline CDR1 and CDR2 sequences are LGHDT and YNNKEL (reference sequence). The ends were cut back, 6 bases at V and 3 bases at J, with 12 bases in the middle. The CDR3 extends over 14 amino acids. The CDR3 DNA reads TGTGCCAGCAGGAAACAGGTTCCCAATCAGCCCCAGCATTTT. Translated, it gives CASRKQVPNQPQHF.

V usage is TRBV13 and J usage is TRBJ2-7, with TRBD2 as a possible D gene (5 bases). The CDR3 is 16 residues long. CDR1 is PRHDT, CDR2 FYEKMQ, per germline (reference sequence). Trimming removed 9 bases from V and 0 bases from J, with 21 bases in between. The CDR3 region is CASSGGEGSSSYEQYF. CDR3 DNA: TGTGCCAGTTCGGGCGGTGAGGGATCGAGCTCCTACGAGCAGTACTTC.

As regards this clone: Other DNA sequences in the same sample also yield this CDR3. This sequence joins TRBV6-5 and TRBJ1-1; D gene unclear. Trimming shortened V by 7 bases and J by 0 bases, and 9 bases separated the two germline ends. This CDR3 has 13 residues. CDR1 and CDR2 from the germline V gene are MNHEY and SVGAGI. The CDR3 bases are TGTGCCAGCATTCAGGTACTGAACACTGAAGCTTTCTTT. Translated: CASIQVLNTEAFF.

This chain connects TRBV24-1 to TRBJ2-2; 8 bases line up with TRBD1. V lost 7 bases and J lost 0; bases outside the gene matches: 0. Germline lookup yields CDR1 KGHDR and CDR2 SFDVKD. The CDR3 has 14 residues. The CDR3 loop is CATRGQANTGELFF. The CDR3 region has the DNA TGTGCCACCAGGGGACAGGCGAACACCGGGGAGCTGTTTTTT.

This clone came up a few times. The chain has TRBV9 and TRBJ1-2; 8 bases are a match to TRBD1. Germline V lookup: CDR1 SGDLS, CDR2 YYNGEE. J was trimmed by 9 bases and V by 0 bases; bases with no gene match: 4. CDR3 size: 13 residues. CDR3 protein: CASSVGTGHSYTF. In DNA form, the CDR3 reads TGTGCCAGCAGCGTAGGGACAGGGCATAGCTACACCTTC.

The chain recombines TRBV5-4 with TRBJ1-4; 9 nucleotides align to TRBD1. In germline, CDR1 is SGHNT, CDR2 YYREEE (reference sequence). The CDR3 extends over 14 amino acids. Trimming took 5 bases from V and 3 from J; bases not matched to a gene: 2. The CDR3 DNA reads as TGTGCCAGCAGTCGGACAGGGGCTAATGAAAAACTGTTTTTT. As protein: CASSRTGANEKLFF.